This T cell receptor beta chain is from a study of OX40 agonist ivuxolimab in advanced cancers. This clone was picked up a small number of times. TCRdb's table, derived via immunoSEQ multiplex PCR, lists solely in-frame clones and lacks some. The repertoire holds some 70,000 clones, with approximately 78% as singletons. Germline loops: CDR1 SEHNR, CDR2 FQNEAQ (reference sequence). The CDR3 spans 15 residues. Trimming took off 4 bases at V and 4 bases at J, with 13 bases between the two ends. This specimen was CD4+ or CD8+ T cells sorted from blood, taken in a trial of the OX40 agonist ivuxolimab. The chain joins TRBV7-9 to TRBJ1-4; no firm D call. The clonotype was recovered from an adult with an advanced solid tumor such as melanoma, head and neck, liver or kidney cancer. The CDR3 spells CASSYPERDNEKLFF. CDR3 sequence (DNA): TGTGCCAGCAGCTACCCGGAGCGGGATAATGAAAAACTGTTTTTT. Combining the CDR3 with reference TRBV7-9 and TRBJ1-4 gives the whole variable domain DTGVSQNPRHKITKRGQNVTFRCDPISEHNRLYWYRQTLGQGPEFLTYFQNEAQLEKSRLLSDRFSAERPKGSFSTLEIQRTEQGDSAMYLCASSYPERDNEKLFFGSGTQLSVL.